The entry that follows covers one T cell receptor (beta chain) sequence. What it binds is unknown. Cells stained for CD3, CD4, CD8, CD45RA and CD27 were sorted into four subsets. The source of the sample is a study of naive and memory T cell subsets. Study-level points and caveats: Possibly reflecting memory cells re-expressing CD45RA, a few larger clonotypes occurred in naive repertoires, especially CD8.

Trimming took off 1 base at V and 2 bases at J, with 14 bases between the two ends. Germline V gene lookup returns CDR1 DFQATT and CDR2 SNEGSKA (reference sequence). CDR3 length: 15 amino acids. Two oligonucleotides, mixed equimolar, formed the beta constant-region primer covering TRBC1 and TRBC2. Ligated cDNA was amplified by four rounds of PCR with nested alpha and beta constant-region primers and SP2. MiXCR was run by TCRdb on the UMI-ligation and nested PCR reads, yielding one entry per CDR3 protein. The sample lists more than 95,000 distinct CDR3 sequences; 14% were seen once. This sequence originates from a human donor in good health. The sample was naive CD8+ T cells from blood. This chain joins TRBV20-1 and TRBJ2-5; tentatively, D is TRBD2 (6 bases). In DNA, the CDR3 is TGCAGTGCTAGAGCGGGGGATTCGGGGCAAGAGACCCAGTACTTC. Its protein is CSARAGDSGQETQYF.